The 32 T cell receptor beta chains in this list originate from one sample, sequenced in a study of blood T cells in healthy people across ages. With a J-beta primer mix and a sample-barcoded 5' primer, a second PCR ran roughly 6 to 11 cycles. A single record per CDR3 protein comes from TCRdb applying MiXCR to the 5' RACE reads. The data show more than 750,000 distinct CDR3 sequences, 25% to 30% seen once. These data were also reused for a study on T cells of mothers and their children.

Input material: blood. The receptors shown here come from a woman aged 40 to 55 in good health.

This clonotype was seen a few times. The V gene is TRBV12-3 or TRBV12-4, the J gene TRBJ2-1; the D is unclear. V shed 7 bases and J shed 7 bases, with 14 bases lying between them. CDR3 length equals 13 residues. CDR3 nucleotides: TGTGCCAGCACCTCTGGGCCCCGGAATGAGCAGTTCTTC. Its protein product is CASTSGPRNEQFF.

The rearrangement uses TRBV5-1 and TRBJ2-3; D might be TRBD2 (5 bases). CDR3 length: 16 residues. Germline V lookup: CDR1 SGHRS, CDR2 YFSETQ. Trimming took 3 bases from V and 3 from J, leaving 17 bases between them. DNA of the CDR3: TGCGCCAGCAGCTCCGTGACGGGGTCGCGAACAGATACGCAGTATTTT. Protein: CASSSVTGSRTDTQYF.

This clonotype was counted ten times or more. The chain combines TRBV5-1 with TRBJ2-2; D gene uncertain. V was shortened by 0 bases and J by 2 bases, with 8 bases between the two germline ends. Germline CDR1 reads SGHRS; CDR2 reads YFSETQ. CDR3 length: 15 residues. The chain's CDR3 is CASSLGTANTGELFF. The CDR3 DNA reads TGCGCCAGCAGCTTGGGAACAGCCAACACCGGGGAGCTGTTTTTT.

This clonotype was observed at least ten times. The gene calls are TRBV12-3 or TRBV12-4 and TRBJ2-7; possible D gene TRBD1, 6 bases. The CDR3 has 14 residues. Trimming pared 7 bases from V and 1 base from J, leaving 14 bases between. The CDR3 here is CASNPRGLSYEQYF. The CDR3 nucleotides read TGTGCCAGCAATCCCAGGGGTTTATCCTACGAGCAGTACTTC.

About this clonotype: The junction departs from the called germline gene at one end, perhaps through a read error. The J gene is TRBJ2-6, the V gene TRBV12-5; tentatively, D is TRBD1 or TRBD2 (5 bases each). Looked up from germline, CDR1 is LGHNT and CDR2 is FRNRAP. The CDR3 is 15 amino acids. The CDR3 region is CASGWPDFGANVRTF. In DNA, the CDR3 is TGTGCTAGTGGTTGGCCGGACTTTGGGGCCAACGTCCGGACTTTC.

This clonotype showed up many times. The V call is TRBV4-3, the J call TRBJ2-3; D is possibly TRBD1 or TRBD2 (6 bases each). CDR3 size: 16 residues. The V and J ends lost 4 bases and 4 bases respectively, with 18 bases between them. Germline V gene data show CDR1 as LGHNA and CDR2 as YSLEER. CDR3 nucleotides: TGCGCCAGCAGCCCGCGGATGGGGGGCAGCGCAGATACGCAGTATTTT. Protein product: CASSPRMGGSADTQYF.

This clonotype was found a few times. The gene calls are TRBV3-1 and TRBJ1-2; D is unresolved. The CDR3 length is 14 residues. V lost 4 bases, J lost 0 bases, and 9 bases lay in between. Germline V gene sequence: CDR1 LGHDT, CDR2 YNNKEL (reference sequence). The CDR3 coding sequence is TGTGCCAGCAGCCCATTTGGGCCTAACTATGGCTACACCTTC. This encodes CASSPFGPNYGYTF.

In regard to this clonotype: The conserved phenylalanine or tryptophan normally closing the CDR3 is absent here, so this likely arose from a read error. CDR3 bases: TGTGCCACACTTAGGGGGGATTCACCCCTCCACTGT. Amino acids: CATLRGDSPLHC. The chain is built from TRBV2 and TRBJ1-6, with a weak D call TRBD1 (6 bases). The CDR3 is made up of 12 amino acids. The V end lost 10 bases, the J end lost 8 bases, and 12 bases lay between the germline ends. Germline CDR1 and CDR2: SNHLY and FYNNEI.

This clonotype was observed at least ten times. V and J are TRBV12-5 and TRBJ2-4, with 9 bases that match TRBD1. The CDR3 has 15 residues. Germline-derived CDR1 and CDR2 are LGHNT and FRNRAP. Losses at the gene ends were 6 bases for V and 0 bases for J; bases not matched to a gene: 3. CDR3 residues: CASGAGQGAKNIQYF. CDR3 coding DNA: TGTGCTAGTGGGGCGGGACAGGGAGCCAAAAACATTCAGTACTTC.

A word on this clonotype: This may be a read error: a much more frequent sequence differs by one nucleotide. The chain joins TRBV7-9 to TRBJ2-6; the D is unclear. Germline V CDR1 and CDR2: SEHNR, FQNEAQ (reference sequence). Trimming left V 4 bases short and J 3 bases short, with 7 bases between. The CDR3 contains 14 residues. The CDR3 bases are TGTGCCAGCAGCTCGGCCTTTGGGGCCAACGTCCTGACTTTC. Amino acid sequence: CASSSAFGANVLTF.

The CDR3, as DNA: TGTGCCAGCAGCTTAGCGCAGGGTGGCTACACCTTC. Encoded protein: CASSLAQGGYTF. The J gene is TRBJ1-2, the V gene TRBV7-2, with D possibly matching TRBD1 (5 bases). CDR1 is SGHTA and CDR2 is FQGNSA in the germline V gene. The V end was cut by 0 bases, the J end by 7 bases, with 6 bases between. This CDR3 has 12 residues.

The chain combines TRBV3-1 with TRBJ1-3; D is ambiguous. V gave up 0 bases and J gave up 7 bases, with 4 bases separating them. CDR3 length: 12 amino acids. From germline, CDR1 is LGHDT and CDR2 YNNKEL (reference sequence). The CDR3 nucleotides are TGTGCCAGCAGCCAAGATCTGAACACCATATATTTT. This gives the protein CASSQDLNTIYF.

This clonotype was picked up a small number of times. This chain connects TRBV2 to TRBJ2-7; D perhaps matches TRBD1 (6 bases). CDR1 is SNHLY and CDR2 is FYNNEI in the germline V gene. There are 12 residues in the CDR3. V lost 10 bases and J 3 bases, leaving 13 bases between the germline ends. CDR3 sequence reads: CATQGPSYEQYF. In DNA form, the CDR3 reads TGTGCCACTCAGGGGCCCAGCTACGAGCAGTACTTC.

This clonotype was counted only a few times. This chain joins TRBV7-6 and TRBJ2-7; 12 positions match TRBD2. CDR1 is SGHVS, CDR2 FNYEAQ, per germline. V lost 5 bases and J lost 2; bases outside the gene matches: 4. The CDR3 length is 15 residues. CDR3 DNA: TGTGCCAGCAGCGTACTAGCGGGGGGAACCTACGAGCAGTACTTC. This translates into CASSVLAGGTYEQYF. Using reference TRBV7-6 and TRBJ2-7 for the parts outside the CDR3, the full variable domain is GAGVSQSPRYKVTKRGQDVALRCDPISGHVSLYWYRQALGQGPEFLTYFNYEAQQDKSGLPNDRFSAERPEGSISTLTIQRTEQRDSAMYRCASSVLAGGTYEQYFGPGTRLTVT.

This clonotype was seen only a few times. The chain's CDR3 is CASSTLMGGGNEQFF. DNA of the CDR3: TGTGCCAGCAGCACCCTTATGGGGGGGGGCAATGAGCAGTTCTTC. V gene TRBV7-6 combines with J gene TRBJ2-1; 7 nucleotides agree with TRBD2. The ends lost 5 bases at V and 6 bases at J; junction bases unmatched: 10. Per germline, CDR1 SGHVS and CDR2 FNYEAQ. The CDR3 loop spans 15 amino acids.

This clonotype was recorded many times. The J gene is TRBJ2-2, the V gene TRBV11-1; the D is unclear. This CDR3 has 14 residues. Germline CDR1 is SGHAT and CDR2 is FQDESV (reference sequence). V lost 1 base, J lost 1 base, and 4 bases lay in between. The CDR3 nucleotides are TGTGCCAGCAGCTTAGGCAGGAACACCGGGGAGCTGTTTTTT. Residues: CASSLGRNTGELFF.

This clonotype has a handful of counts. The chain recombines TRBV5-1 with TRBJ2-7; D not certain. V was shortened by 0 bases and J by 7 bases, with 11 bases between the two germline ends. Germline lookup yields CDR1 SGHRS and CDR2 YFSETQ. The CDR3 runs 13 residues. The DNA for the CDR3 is TGCGCCAGCAGCTTGGGGCTACCCTCGGAGCAGTACTTC. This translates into CASSLGLPSEQYF. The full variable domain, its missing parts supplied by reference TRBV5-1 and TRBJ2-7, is KAGVTQTPRYLIKTRGQQVTLSCSPISGHRSVSWYQQTPGQGLQFLFEYFSETQRNKGNFPGRFSGRQFSNSRSEMNVSTLELGDSALYLCASSLGLPSEQYFGPGTRLTVT.

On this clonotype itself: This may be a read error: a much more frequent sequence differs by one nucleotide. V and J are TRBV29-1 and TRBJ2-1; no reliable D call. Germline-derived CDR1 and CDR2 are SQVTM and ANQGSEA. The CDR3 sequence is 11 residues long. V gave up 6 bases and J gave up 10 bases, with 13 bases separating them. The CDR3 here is CSVVQSYEQFF. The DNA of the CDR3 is TGCAGCGTAGTTCAGAGTTACGAGCAGTTCTTC.

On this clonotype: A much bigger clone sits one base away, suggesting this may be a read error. CDR3 region: CAIGAWYEQYF. As DNA, the CDR3 is TGTGCCATCGGGGCATGGTACGAGCAGTACTTC. The V gene is TRBV10-3, the J gene TRBJ2-7; possible D gene TRBD1, 5 bases. Germline V gene lookup returns CDR1 ENHRY and CDR2 SYGVKD. This CDR3 has 11 residues. Trimming cost V 8 bases and J 4 bases, with 9 bases left between them.

The CDR3 spells CASSAMGQRAGELFF. The CDR3 DNA follows: TGTGCCAGCAGCGCGATGGGGCAGCGCGCCGGGGAGCTGTTTTTT. The chain uses TRBV9 and TRBJ2-2, with TRBD1 as a possible D gene (5 bases). CDR3 length: 15 amino acids. V was clipped by 3 bases and J by 6 bases, with 15 bases between them. The germline V gene has CDR1 SGDLS and CDR2 YYNGEE.

The CDR3 DNA reads as TGTGCCAGCAGCCAAGTGGGATTGGACTATGGCTACACCTTC. The encoded protein is CASSQVGLDYGYTF. The chain is built from TRBV12-3 or TRBV12-4 and TRBJ1-2; no definite D call. V shed 6 bases and J shed 3 bases, with 14 bases lying between them. The CDR3 loop spans 14 amino acids.

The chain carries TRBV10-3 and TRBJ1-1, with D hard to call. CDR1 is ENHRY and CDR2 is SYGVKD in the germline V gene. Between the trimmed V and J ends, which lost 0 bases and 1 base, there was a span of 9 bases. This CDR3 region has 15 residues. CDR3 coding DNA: TGTGCCATCAGTGAGTCCTTATCGGCGAACACTGAAGCTTTCTTT. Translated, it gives CAISESLSANTEAFF.

CDR3 nucleotide sequence: TGCAGCGCGAGGGACGGGGAAGACTATGGCTACACCTTC. Translation: CSARDGEDYGYTF. This rearrangement joins TRBV29-1 to TRBJ1-2; weak D call: TRBD1 (5 bases). V was clipped by 7 bases and J by 3 bases, with 15 bases between them. Germline-derived CDR1 and CDR2 are SQVTM and ANQGSEA. The CDR3 spans 13 residues.

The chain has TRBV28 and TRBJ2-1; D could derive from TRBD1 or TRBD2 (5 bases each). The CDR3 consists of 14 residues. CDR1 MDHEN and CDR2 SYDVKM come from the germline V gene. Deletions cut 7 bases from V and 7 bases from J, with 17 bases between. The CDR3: CASTPGPTVNEQFF. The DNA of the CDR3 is TGTGCCAGCACCCCGGGACCGACGGTTAATGAGCAGTTCTTC.

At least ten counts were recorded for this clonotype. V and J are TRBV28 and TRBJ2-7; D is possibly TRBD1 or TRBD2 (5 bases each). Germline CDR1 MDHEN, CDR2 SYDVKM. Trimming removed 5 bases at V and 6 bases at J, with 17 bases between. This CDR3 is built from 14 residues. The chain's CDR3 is CASSPHGDPREQYF. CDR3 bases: TGTGCCAGCAGTCCTCACGGGGACCCCCGCGAGCAGTACTTC.

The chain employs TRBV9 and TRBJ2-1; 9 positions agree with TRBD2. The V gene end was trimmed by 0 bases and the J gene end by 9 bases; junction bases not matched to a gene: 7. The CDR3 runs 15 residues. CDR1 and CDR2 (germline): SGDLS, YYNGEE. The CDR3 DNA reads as TGTGCCAGCAGCGTAGCCCCGGGACTAGCCGGTGAGCAGTTCTTC. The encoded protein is CASSVAPGLAGEQFF.

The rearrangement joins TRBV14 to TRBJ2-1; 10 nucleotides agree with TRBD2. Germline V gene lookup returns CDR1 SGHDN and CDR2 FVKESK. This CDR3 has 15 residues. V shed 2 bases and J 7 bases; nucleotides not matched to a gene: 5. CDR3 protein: CASSQRAGGLNEQFF. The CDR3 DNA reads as TGTGCCAGCAGCCAACGAGCGGGGGGGTTAAATGAGCAGTTCTTC. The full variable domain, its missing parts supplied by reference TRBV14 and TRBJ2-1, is EAGVTQFPSHSVIEKGQTVTLRCDPISGHDNLYWYRRVMGKEIKFLLHFVKESKQDESGMPNNRFLAERTGGTYSTLKVQPAELEDSGVYFCASSQRAGGLNEQFFGPGTRLTVL.

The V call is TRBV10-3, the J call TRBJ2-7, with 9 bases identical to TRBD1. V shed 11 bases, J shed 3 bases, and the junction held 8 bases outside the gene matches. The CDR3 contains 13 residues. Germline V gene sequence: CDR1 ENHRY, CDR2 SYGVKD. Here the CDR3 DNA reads TGTGCCGCAGAACCGGGACAGGGCTACGAGCAGTACTTC. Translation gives CAAEPGQGYEQYF.

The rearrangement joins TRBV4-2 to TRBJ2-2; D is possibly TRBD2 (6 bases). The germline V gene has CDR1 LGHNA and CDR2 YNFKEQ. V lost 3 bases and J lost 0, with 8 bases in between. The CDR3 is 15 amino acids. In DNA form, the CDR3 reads TGTGCCAGCAGCCACGGGGAGGCGAACACCGGGGAGCTGTTTTTT. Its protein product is CASSHGEANTGELFF.

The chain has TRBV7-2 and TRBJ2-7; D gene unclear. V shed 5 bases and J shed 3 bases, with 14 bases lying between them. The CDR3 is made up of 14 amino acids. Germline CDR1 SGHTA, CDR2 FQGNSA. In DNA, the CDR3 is TGTGCCAGCAGCCCCAGGCCGGTAGTCTACGAGCAGTACTTC. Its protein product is CASSPRPVVYEQYF.

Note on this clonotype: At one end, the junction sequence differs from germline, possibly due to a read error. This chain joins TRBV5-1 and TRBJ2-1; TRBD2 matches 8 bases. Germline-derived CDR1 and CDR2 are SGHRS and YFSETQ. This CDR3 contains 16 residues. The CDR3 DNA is TGCACCAGCGGCCAACAAAGCGGGGGCCCCTACAATGAGCAGTTCTTC. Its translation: CTSGQQSGGPYNEQFF. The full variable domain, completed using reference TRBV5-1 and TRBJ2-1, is KAGVTQTPRYLIKTRGQQVTLSCSPISGHRSVSWYQQTPGQGLQFLFEYFSETQRNKGNFPGRFSGRQFSNSRSEMNVSTLELGDSALYLCTSGQQSGGPYNEQFFGPGTRLTVL.

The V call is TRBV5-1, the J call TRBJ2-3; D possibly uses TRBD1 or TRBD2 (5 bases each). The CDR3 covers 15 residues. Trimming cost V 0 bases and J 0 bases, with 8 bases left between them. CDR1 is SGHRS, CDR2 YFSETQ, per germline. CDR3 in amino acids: CASSLVGRSTDTQYF. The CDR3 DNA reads TGCGCCAGCAGCTTGGTGGGACGAAGCACAGATACGCAGTATTTT.